A single TCR beta chain is shown here with its context. As originally analysed: Reference gene primer amplification yielded estimated nucleated cell counts. Assay: immunoSEQ multiplex PCR; the TCRdb copy retains only in-frame clones and omits some. That table furnishes V, J and clone size, whereas the DNA furnished D and trimming. The sample contains 110,000 to 150,000 clones, over 70% of which appear only once. These data belong to a study of blood T cell repertoires in COVID-19. Study-wide context: COVID-19 samples, acute and convalescent, were from the United States, Italy and Spain. The cDNA or gDNA used as material had been derived from T cells, B-cell-depleted T cells, or PBMCs.

The V segment lost 8 bases and the J segment 9 bases; nucleotides outside the gene matches: 11. This CDR3 is 14 amino acids long. The V gene's germline CDR1 is MNHNY and CDR2 SVGAGI (reference sequence). The receptor was derived from a human donor in a cohort sampled during active COVID-19. Sequenced sample: peripheral blood. The V gene is TRBV6-6, the J gene TRBJ1-5; 9 bases agree with TRBD1. The chain's CDR3 is CASGFGTGNGPQHF. CDR3 nucleotide sequence: TGTGCCAGCGGCTTTGGGACAGGGAATGGGCCCCAGCATTTT.